This TCR beta chain was recovered during a study of cytomegalovirus exposure and HLA in healthy donors. 13 Jbeta primers and 60 Vbeta primers were used for the PCR. Produced via immunoSEQ multiplex PCR; TCRdb's table is partial and in-frame only. This sample has some 170,000 clones; less than 80% occur once, and the top ten carry 3.5% to 5%. This CDR3 comprises 14 residues. Trimming took 4 bases from V and 3 from J; bases not matched to a gene: 2. CDR1 and CDR2 (germline): SGHNT, YYREEE (reference sequence). Material: PBMCs. The chain combines TRBV5-4 with TRBJ2-7; 12 bases agree with TRBD2. The TCR sequence derives from a man in his forties in good health and CMV-seronegative. The CDR3 loop reads CASSTGLAGYEQYF. Here the CDR3 DNA reads TGTGCCAGCAGCACGGGACTAGCGGGCTACGAGCAGTACTTC.